The subject of this entry is one T cell receptor beta chain. Treatment described: preoperative locoregional IRX-2 cytokine immunotherapy. Samples came from a phase Ib trial of preoperative locoregional IRX-2 cytokine immunotherapy. The method was immunoSEQ multiplex PCR; TCRdb's version includes in-frame clones alone and lacks a portion of them. Among roughly 57,000 clones listed, roughly 94% were seen once. Germline-derived CDR1 and CDR2 are MNHEY and SVGAGI. J was trimmed by 7 bases and V by 11 bases; bases with no gene match: 7. The CDR3 runs to 11 residues. This sample is part of a study of preoperative IRX-2 immunotherapy in early breast cancer.

The chain joins TRBV6-5 to TRBJ1-2; 7 bases align to TRBD1. This TCR was sampled from a human donor with breast cancer. This specimen was acquired from a patient treated with IRX-2 immunotherapy. CDR3 sequence reads: CAVRGLGGYTF. The DNA for the CDR3 is TGTGCCGTGAGGGGGCTGGGTGGCTACACCTTC.